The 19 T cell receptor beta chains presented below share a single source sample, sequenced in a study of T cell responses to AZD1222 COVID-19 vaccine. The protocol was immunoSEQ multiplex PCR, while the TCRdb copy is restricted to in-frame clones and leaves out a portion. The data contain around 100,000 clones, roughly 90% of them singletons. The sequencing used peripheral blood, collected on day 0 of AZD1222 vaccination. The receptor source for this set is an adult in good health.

CDR3: CASSSPPGYGYTF. The CDR3 bases are TGTGCCAGCAGCTCCCCCCCAGGGTATGGCTACACCTTC. The chain recombines TRBV7-9 with TRBJ1-2; TRBD1 is a possible D gene (5 bases). Germline values: CDR1 SEHNR, CDR2 FQNEAQ (reference sequence). V was clipped by 4 bases and J by 5 bases, with 11 bases between them. This CDR3 is built from 13 residues.

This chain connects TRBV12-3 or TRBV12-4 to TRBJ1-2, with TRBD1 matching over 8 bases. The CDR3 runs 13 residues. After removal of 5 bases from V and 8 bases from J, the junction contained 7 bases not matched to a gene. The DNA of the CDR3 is TGTGCCAGCAGTACCCAGGGGGCTTACGGCTACACCTTC. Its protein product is CASSTQGAYGYTF.

CDR3 sequence reads: CASSLFERDTQYF. Written as DNA, the CDR3 is TGTGCCAGCAGCCTTTTTGAAAGGGATACGCAGTATTTT. The genes are TRBV7-3 and TRBJ2-3, with D uncertain. From germline, CDR1 is SGHTA and CDR2 FQGTGA. The CDR3 consists of 13 residues. V gave up 5 bases and J gave up 6 bases, with 12 bases separating them. The full variable domain, its missing parts supplied by reference TRBV7-3 and TRBJ2-3, is GAGVSQTPSNKVTEKGKYVELRCDPISGHTALYWYRQSLGQGPEFLIYFQGTGAADDSGLPNDRFFAVRPEGSVSTLKIQRTERGDSAVYLCASSLFERDTQYFGPGTRLTVL.

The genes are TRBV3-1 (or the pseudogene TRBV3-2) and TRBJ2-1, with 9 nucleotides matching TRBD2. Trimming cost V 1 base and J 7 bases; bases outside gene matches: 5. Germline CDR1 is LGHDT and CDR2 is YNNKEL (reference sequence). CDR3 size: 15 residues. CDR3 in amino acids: CASSQGGGGANEQFF. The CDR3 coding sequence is TGTGCCAGCAGCCAAGGTGGCGGGGGGGCTAATGAGCAGTTCTTC.

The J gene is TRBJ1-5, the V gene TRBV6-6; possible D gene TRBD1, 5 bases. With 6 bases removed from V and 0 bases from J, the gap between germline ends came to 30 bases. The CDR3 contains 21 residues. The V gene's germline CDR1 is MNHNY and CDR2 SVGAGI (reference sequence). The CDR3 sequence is CASSPRRNLGQKGYSNQPQHF. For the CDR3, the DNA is TGTGCCAGCAGCCCACGGAGAAATCTAGGACAAAAAGGTTATAGCAATCAGCCCCAGCATTTT.

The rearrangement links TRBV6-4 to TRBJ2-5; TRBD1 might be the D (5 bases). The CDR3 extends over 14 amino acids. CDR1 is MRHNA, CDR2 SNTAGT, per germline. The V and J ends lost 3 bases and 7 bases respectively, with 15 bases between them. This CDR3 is CASSDVQTDGTQYF. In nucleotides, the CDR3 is TGTGCCAGCAGTGATGTTCAGACAGATGGGACCCAGTACTTC.

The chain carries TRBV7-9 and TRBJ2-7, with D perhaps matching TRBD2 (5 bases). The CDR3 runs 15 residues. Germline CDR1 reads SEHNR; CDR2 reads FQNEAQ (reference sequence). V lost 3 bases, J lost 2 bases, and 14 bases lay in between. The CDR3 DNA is TGTGCCAGCAGCTTCGCCGGAGGTGTTGCCTACGAGCAGTACTTC. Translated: CASSFAGGVAYEQYF. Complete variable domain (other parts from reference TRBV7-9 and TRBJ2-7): DTGVSQNPRHKITKRGQNVTFRCDPISEHNRLYWYRQTLGQGPEFLTYFQNEAQLEKSRLLSDRFSAERPKGSFSTLEIQRTEQGDSAMYLCASSFAGGVAYEQYFGPGTRLTVT.

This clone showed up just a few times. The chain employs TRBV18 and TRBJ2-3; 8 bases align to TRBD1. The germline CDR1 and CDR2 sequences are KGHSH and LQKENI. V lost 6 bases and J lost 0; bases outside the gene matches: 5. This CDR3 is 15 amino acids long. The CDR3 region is CASSHGQGSTDTQYF. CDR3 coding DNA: TGTGCCAGCTCTCATGGACAGGGTAGCACAGATACGCAGTATTTT. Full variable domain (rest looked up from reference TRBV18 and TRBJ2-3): NAGVMQNPRHLVRRRGQEARLRCSPMKGHSHVYWYRQLPEEGLKFMVYLQKENIIDESGMPKERFSAEFPKEGPSILRIQQVVRGDSAAYFCASSHGQGSTDTQYFGPGTRLTVL.

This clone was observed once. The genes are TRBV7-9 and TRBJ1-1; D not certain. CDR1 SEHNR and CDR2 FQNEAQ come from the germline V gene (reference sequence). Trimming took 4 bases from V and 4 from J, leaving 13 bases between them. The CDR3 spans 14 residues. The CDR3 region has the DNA TGTGCCAGCAGCTCGACGGTCTCCGGCACTGAAGCTTTCTTT. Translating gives CASSSTVSGTEAFF.

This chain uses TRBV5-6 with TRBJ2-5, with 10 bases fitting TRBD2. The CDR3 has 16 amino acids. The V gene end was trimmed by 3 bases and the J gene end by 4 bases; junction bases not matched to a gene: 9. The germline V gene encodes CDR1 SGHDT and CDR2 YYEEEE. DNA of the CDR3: TGTGCCAGCAGCTCCCGGGCTAGCGGGGGAAGAGAGACCCAGTACTTC. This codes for CASSSRASGGRETQYF.

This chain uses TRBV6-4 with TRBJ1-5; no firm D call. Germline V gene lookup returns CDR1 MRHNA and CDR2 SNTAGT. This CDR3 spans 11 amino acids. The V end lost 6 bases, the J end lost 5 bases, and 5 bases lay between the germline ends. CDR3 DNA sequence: TGTGCCAGCAGCCTCCATCAGCCCCAGCATTTT. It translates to CASSLHQPQHF.

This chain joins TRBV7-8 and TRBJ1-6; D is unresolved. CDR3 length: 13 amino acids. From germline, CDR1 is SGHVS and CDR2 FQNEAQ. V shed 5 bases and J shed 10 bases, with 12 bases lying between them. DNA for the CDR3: TGTGCCAGCAGCGGCGGGCGTGGATCACCCCTCCACTTT. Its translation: CASSGGRGSPLHF.

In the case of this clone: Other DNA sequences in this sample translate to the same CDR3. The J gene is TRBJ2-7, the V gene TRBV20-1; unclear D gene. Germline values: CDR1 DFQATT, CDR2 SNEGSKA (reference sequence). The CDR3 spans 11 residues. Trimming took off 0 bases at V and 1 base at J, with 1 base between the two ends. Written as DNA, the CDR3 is TGCAGTGCTAGAGATTCCTACGAGCAGTACTTC. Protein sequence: CSARDSYEQYF.

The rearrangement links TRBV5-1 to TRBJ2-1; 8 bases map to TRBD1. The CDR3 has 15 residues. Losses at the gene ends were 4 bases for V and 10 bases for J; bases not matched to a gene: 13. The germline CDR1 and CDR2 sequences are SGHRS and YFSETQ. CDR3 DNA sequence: TGCGCCAGCAGCACCACAGGGGGAGAAGGAGCCGAGCAGTTCTTC. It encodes CASSTTGGEGAEQFF.

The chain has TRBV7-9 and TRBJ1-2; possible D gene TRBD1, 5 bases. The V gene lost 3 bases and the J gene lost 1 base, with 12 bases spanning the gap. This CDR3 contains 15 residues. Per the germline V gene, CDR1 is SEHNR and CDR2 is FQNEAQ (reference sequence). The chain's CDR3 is CASSFGTSVNYGYTF. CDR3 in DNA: TGTGCCAGCAGCTTTGGGACCTCCGTTAACTATGGCTACACCTTC.

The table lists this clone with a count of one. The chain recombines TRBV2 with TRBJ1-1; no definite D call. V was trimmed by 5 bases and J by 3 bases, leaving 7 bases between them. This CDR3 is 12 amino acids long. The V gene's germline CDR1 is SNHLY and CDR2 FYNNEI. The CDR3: CASSKEDTEAFF. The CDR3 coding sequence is TGTGCCAGCAGTAAGGAGGACACTGAAGCTTTCTTT.

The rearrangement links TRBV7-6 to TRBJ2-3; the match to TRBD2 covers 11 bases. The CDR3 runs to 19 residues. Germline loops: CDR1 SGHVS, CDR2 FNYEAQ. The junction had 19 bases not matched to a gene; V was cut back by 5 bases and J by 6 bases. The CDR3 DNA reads TGTGCCAGCAGCCATACCGTCCTAGCGGGGGGTACCAAAGATGATACGCAGTATTTT. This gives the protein CASSHTVLAGGTKDDTQYF.

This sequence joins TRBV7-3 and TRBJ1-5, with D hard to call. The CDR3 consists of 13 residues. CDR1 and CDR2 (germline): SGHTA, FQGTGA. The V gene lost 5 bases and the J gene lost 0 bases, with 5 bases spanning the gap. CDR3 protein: CASSASSNQPQHF. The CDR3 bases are TGTGCCAGCAGCGCCAGTAGCAATCAGCCCCAGCATTTT.

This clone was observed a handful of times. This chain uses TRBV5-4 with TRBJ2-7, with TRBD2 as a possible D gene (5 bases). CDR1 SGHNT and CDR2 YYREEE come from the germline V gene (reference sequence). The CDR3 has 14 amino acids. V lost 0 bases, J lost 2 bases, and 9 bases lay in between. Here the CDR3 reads CASSLERGTYEQYF. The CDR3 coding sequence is TGTGCCAGCAGCTTGGAGAGAGGGACCTACGAGCAGTACTTC.